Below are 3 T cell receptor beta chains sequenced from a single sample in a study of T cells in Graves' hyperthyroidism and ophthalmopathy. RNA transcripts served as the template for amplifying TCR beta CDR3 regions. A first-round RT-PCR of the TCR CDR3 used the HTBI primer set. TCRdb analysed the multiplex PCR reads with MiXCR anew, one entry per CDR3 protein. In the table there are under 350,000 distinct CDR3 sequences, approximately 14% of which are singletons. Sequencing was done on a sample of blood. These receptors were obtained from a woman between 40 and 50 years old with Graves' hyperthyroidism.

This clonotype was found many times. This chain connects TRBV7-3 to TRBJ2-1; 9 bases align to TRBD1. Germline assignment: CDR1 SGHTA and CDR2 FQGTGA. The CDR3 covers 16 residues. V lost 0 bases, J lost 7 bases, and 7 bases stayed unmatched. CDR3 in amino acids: CASSLTGQGSLNEQFF. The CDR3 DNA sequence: TGTGCCAGCAGCTTAACCGGACAGGGGTCCCTAAATGAGCAGTTCTTC.

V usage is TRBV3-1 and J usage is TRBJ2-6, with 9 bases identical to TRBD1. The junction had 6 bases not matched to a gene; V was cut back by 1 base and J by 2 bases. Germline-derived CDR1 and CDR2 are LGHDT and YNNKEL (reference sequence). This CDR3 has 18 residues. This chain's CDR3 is CASSQGGQGFPGANVLTF. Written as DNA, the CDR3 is TGTGCCAGCAGCCAAGGGGGACAGGGATTCCCTGGGGCCAACGTCCTGACTTTC.

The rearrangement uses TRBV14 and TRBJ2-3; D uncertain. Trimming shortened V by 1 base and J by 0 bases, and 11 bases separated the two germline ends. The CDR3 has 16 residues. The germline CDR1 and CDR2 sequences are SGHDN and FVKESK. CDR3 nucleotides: TGTGCCAGCAGCCAAGCCCCAGGTTCTAGCACAGATACGCAGTATTTT. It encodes CASSQAPGSSTDTQYF.